These T cell receptor beta chains were read from a single sample in a study of blood T cell repertoires in COVID-19. TCRdb's copy holds only in-frame clones and misses some; the assay was immunoSEQ multiplex PCR. Among roughly 110,000 clones listed, around 89% were seen once. The specimen was peripheral blood. These receptors were collected from a woman in her fifties or sixties with acute or convalescent COVID-19. The CDR3 runs from the conserved cysteine through the conserved F or W.

>TRBV7-8
CASSFDYTGADTQYF
>TRBV9
CATSGGVLATDTQYF
>TRBV27
CASSSGDRGPSSDGYTF
>TRBV2
CASSDQGAEAFF
>TRBV10-2
CASSLSYESTEAFF
>TRBV19
CASSMGQMNTEAFF
>TRBV19
CASSIVISRTGGLATEAFF
>TRBV24-1
CATSDARGAEAFF
>TRBV12-3/TRBV12-4
CASSFIEGDTQYF
>TRBV27
CASSPGDREGGYTF
>TRBV19
CASSIGRSFTDTQYF
>TRBV5-5
CASQVGTEAFF
>TRBV19
CASSRDRGRDEQYF
>TRBV19
CASSIGVAGLQFF
>TRBV5-6
CASSSEGSSYNSPLHF
>TRBV2
CASSDPGDYEQYF
>TRBV27
CASSSEHPGQGRTEAFF
>TRBV7-2
CASSLDRGLYEQYF
>TRBV3-1/TRBV3-2
CASSQHSGNTIYF